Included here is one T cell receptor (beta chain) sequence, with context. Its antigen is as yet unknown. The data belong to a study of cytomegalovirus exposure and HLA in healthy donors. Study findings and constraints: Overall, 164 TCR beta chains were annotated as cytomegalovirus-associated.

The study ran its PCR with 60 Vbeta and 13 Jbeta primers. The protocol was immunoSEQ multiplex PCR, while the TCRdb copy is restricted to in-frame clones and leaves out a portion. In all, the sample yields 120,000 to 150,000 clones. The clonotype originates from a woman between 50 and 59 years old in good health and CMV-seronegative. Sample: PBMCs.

The CDR3, as DNA: TGTGCCAGCTCACCTCGGACTAGCGGGAGTCTGTACAATGAGCAGTTCTTC. Translated: CASSPRTSGSLYNEQFF. The chain is built from TRBV18 and TRBJ2-1; TRBD2 matches 13 bases. Trimming removed 3 bases from V and 4 bases from J; junction bases left unmatched: 6. Looked up from germline, CDR1 is KGHSH and CDR2 is LQKENI. The CDR3 consists of 17 residues.